The 24 T cell receptor beta chains listed next were all sequenced from one sample in a study of T cells in lung cancer brain metastases. Clones were sequenced by immunoSEQ multiplex PCR, and TCRdb holds only the in-frame ones, with some missing. The sample lists around 6,600 clones, about nine tenths occurring once. Sequencing was performed on tumor tissue from the primary lung tumor. All receptors come from a man in his forties or fifties with non-small cell lung cancer.

This sequence joins TRBV6-5 and TRBJ2-7; D may match TRBD1 or TRBD2 (5 bases each). The V end lost 2 bases, the J end lost 6 bases, and 14 bases lay between the germline ends. The CDR3 has 14 amino acids. Germline V gene lookup returns CDR1 MNHEY and CDR2 SVGAGI. The CDR3 DNA follows: TGTGCCAGCAGTTACGGGGGTAGGTTCTCCGAGCAGTACTTC. Translation: CASSYGGRFSEQYF.

V and J are TRBV4-2 and TRBJ2-3, with TRBD2 matching over 11 bases. CDR1 and CDR2 (germline): LGHNA, YNFKEQ. This CDR3 is built from 18 residues. Unmatched junction bases numbered 8, after V lost 0 bases and J lost 3 bases. The CDR3 coding sequence is TGTGCCAGCAGCCAAGAAGGGTCTAGCGGGGGGCGGACAGATACGCAGTATTTT. As protein: CASSQEGSSGGRTDTQYF.

This clone was seen a single time. The chain combines TRBV20-1 with TRBJ2-2; D is unresolved. Trimming took off 3 bases at V and 7 bases at J, with 6 bases between the two ends. The CDR3 spans 11 residues. CDR1 is DFQATT, CDR2 SNEGSKA, per germline (reference sequence). The CDR3 loop is CSARDVGELFF. Here the CDR3 DNA reads TGCAGTGCTAGGGACGTCGGGGAGCTGTTTTTT.

The chain recombines TRBV5-6 with TRBJ1-6; D call uncertain. V lost 2 bases and J 8 bases, leaving 11 bases between the germline ends. This CDR3 spans 14 amino acids. Germline V gives CDR1 SGHDT, CDR2 YYEEEE. The CDR3 DNA reads TGTGCCAGCAGCTTCCGGGCAGAGCATTCACCCCTCCACTTT. It specifies CASSFRAEHSPLHF. Supplemented by reference TRBV5-6 and TRBJ1-6, the full variable domain reads DAGVTQSPTHLIKTRGQQVTLRCSPKSGHDTVSWYQQALGQGPQFIFQYYEEEERQRGNFPDRFSGHQFPNYSSELNVNALLLGDSALYLCASSFRAEHSPLHFGNGTRLTVT.

This clone was counted only a few times. This CDR3 is also generated by other DNA sequences in the sample. This chain connects TRBV30 to TRBJ1-6, with a possible D match to TRBD1 (5 bases). The V gene lost 1 base and the J gene lost 3 bases, with 7 bases spanning the gap. CDR1 and CDR2 (germline): GTSNPN, SVGIG (reference sequence). The CDR3 is made up of 14 amino acids. CDR3 sequence reads: CAWSDQGYNSPLHF. The CDR3 DNA is TGTGCCTGGAGTGACCAGGGCTATAATTCACCCCTCCACTTT.

This rearrangement joins TRBV9 to TRBJ1-2; D is perhaps TRBD1 (6 bases). V lost 5 bases to trimming and J lost 4 bases, with 12 bases between them. In germline, CDR1 is SGDLS, CDR2 YYNGEE. The CDR3 is made up of 13 amino acids. DNA of the CDR3: TGTGCCAGCAGAGGGGGGGGGAGCTATGGCTACACCTTC. Encoded protein: CASRGGGSYGYTF. Full variable domain (rest looked up from reference TRBV9 and TRBJ1-2): DSGVTQTPKHLITATGQRVTLRCSPRSGDLSVYWYQQSLDQGLQFLIQYYNGEERAKGNILERFSAQQFPDLHSELNLSSLELGDSALYFCASRGGGSYGYTFGSGTRLTVV.

On this clone: A read error may produce the germline difference seen at one junction end. The rearrangement uses TRBV18 and TRBJ1-2; D may be TRBD1 (6 bases). From germline, CDR1 is KGHSH and CDR2 LQKENI. The CDR3 spans 18 residues. The CDR3, as DNA: TGTGCCAGCTCACCGACAGGACGGTCCCTTGGCGTCCTCTATGGCTATACCTTC. It yields the protein CASSPTGRSLGVLYGYTF.

This clone appeared a single time. The chain couples TRBV10-3 to TRBJ1-5; perhaps TRBD1 as D (5 bases). CDR1 is ENHRY and CDR2 is SYGVKD in the germline V gene. Trimming took 3 bases from V and 5 from J, leaving 8 bases between them. The CDR3 is 13 amino acids. CDR3 bases: TGTGCCATCAGTGATTGGGGGGATCAGCCCCAGCATTTT. Amino acid sequence: CAISDWGDQPQHF.

The gene calls are TRBV6-1 and TRBJ2-7; perhaps TRBD1 as D (6 bases). The germline gives CDR1 MNHNS, CDR2 SASEGT. The CDR3 is 13 amino acids. The V and J ends lost 8 bases and 3 bases respectively, with 14 bases between them. This CDR3 reads CASGEYRVYEQYF. The CDR3 DNA reads as TGTGCCAGCGGAGAGTACAGGGTCTACGAGCAGTACTTC.

The V gene is TRBV5-1, the J gene TRBJ1-2; 9 bases match TRBD1. Germline V gene lookup returns CDR1 SGHRS and CDR2 YFSETQ. The V gene end was trimmed by 0 bases and the J gene end by 8 bases; junction bases not matched to a gene: 5. The CDR3 sequence is 14 residues long. The CDR3 loop is CASSLGTGVEGYTF. For the CDR3, the DNA is TGCGCCAGCAGCTTGGGGACAGGGGTAGAAGGCTACACCTTC.

J is TRBJ2-5 and V is TRBV7-2, with TRBD2 matching over 11 bases. J lost 1 base, V lost 0 bases, and 1 base had no gene match. Germline V gene sequence: CDR1 SGHTA, CDR2 FQGNSA. The CDR3 consists of 16 residues. The DNA for the CDR3 is TGTGCCAGCAGCTTAGCGGGGACTAGCGGCCAAGAGACCCAGTACTTC. Protein product: CASSLAGTSGQETQYF.

This chain links TRBV13 with TRBJ1-2; no reliable D call. V lost 5 bases and J 3 bases, leaving 16 bases between the germline ends. Germline loops: CDR1 PRHDT, CDR2 FYEKMQ (reference sequence). CDR3 length: 15 amino acids. CDR3 coding DNA: TGTGCCAGCAGCCTTGGCGGCAGTATGTACTATGGCTACACCTTC. It yields the protein CASSLGGSMYYGYTF.

CDR3 sequence: CASSPSGGFGANVLTF. CDR3 DNA: TGTGCCAGCAGCCCGAGCGGGGGTTTCGGGGCCAACGTCCTGACTTTC. The chain employs TRBV7-9 and TRBJ2-6, with 8 bases matching TRBD2. V was pared by 5 bases and J by 4 bases, with 7 bases of the junction left unmatched. Germline loops: CDR1 SEHNR, CDR2 FQNEAQ (reference sequence). This CDR3 spans 16 amino acids.

The CDR3 here is CASSDMRGGFEQYF. CDR3 bases: TGTGCCAGCAGTGATATGCGGGGGGGATTCGAGCAGTACTTC. The V and J genes are TRBV2 and TRBJ2-7, with TRBD2 identical over 9 bases. The CDR3 loop spans 14 amino acids. Germline trimming cut 3 bases from V and 6 bases from J; bases unmatched to any gene: 6. Per germline, CDR1 SNHLY and CDR2 FYNNEI. Full variable domain (remainder filled in from reference TRBV2 and TRBJ2-7): EPEVTQTPSHQVTQMGQEVILRCVPISNHLYFYWYRQILGQKVEFLVSFYNNEISEKSEIFDDQFSVERPDGSNFTLKIRSTKLEDSAMYFCASSDMRGGFEQYFGPGTRLTVT.

To note about this clone: One end of the junction varies from germline; a read error may be responsible. The rearrangement joins TRBV18 to TRBJ1-6; tentative D call: TRBD1 (6 bases). The CDR3 length is 14 residues. Germline values: CDR1 KGHSH, CDR2 LQKENI. The CDR3 sequence: CASSGGANNSPLHF. CDR3 nucleotide sequence: TGTGCCAGCTCAGGGGGCGCGAATAATTCACCCCTTCATTTT.

The count of this clone is one. The rearrangement joins TRBV4-3 to TRBJ1-3, with D hard to call. V gave up 0 bases and J gave up 6 bases, with 9 bases separating them. The CDR3 has 14 amino acids. Germline V lookup: CDR1 LGHNA, CDR2 YSLEER. The CDR3 sequence is CASSQDPYENTIYF. In DNA form, the CDR3 reads TGCGCCAGCAGCCAAGATCCCTACGAAAACACCATATATTTT.

The rearrangement uses TRBV6-5 and TRBJ2-7; D possibly corresponds to TRBD2 (5 bases). Trimming took off 2 bases at V and 0 bases at J, with 11 bases between the two ends. The CDR3 is made up of 15 amino acids. The germline CDR1 and CDR2 sequences are MNHEY and SVGAGI. CDR3 protein: CASSYGLGSSYEQYF. The CDR3 DNA reads as TGTGCCAGCAGTTACGGGTTGGGGAGCTCCTACGAGCAGTACTTC.

The rearrangement joins TRBV4-3 to TRBJ2-3; TRBD1 agrees at 11 bases. CDR1 is LGHNA and CDR2 is YSLEER in the germline V gene. After removal of 0 bases from V and 5 bases from J, the junction contained 4 bases not matched to a gene. The CDR3 loop spans 16 amino acids. The chain's CDR3 is CASSQDPGQGVDTQYF. DNA for the CDR3: TGCGCCAGCAGCCAAGACCCGGGACAGGGGGTAGATACGCAGTATTTT.

The V and J genes are TRBV21-1 and TRBJ2-1; no check of the table's D call, TRBD2, against the DNA was made. TRBV21-1 is assigned pseudogene status. This CDR3 is 19 amino acids long. The CDR3 DNA reads as TGTGCCAGCAGCCTGCCGGGACTAGCGGGGGGGATATCCTACAATGAGCAGTTCTTC. Translated: CASSLPGLAGGISYNEQFF.

The DNA for the CDR3 is TGTGCCAGCAGCGTCCTGCGGGACAGGGTATTTCCCTACGAGCAGTACTTC. This sequence encodes CASSVLRDRVFPYEQYF. The chain is built from TRBV11-2 and TRBJ2-7; 9 nucleotides align to TRBD1. The V gene's germline CDR1 is SGHAT and CDR2 FQNNGV. There are 17 residues in the CDR3. J gave up 2 bases and V 5 bases, and 13 bases lay outside the gene matches.

J is TRBJ2-1 and V is TRBV4-1, with a tentative D call TRBD2 (6 bases). Looked up from germline, CDR1 is MGHRA and CDR2 is YSYEKL. The CDR3 consists of 16 residues. The V end was cut by 1 base, the J end by 9 bases, with 19 bases between. This chain's CDR3 is CASSQVILASQGEQFF. CDR3 DNA sequence: TGCGCCAGCAGCCAAGTTATTCTAGCGTCCCAGGGTGAGCAGTTCTTC.

The rearrangement links TRBV27 to TRBJ1-2, with a tentative D call TRBD1 (5 bases). V was shortened by 6 bases and J by 4 bases, with 18 bases between the two germline ends. The CDR3 consists of 15 residues. Germline V gene data show CDR1 as MNHEY and CDR2 as SMNVEV (reference sequence). The CDR3 reads CASSRLPRVGYGYTF. CDR3 sequence (DNA): TGTGCCAGCAGCCGCCTCCCCAGGGTGGGCTATGGCTACACCTTC.

A note on this clone: Other DNA sequences of this sample code for an identical CDR3. The rearrangement links TRBV5-1 to TRBJ1-1; D not certain. The V end lost 5 bases, the J end lost 0 bases, and 14 bases lay between the germline ends. CDR3 length: 15 residues. CDR1 is SGHRS, CDR2 YFSETQ, per germline. The CDR3 sequence is CASSSHSQLNTEAFF. As DNA, the CDR3 is TGCGCCAGCAGTTCCCACAGTCAACTGAACACTGAAGCTTTCTTT.

The CDR3 protein is CASSLSGFGYTF. The DNA of the CDR3 is TGTGCCAGCAGTTTATCCGGATTCGGCTACACCTTC. The V call is TRBV28, the J call TRBJ1-2; D unclear. The germline V gene has CDR1 MDHEN and CDR2 SYDVKM. V lost 1 base to trimming and J lost 8 bases, with 8 bases between them. The CDR3 has 12 residues.